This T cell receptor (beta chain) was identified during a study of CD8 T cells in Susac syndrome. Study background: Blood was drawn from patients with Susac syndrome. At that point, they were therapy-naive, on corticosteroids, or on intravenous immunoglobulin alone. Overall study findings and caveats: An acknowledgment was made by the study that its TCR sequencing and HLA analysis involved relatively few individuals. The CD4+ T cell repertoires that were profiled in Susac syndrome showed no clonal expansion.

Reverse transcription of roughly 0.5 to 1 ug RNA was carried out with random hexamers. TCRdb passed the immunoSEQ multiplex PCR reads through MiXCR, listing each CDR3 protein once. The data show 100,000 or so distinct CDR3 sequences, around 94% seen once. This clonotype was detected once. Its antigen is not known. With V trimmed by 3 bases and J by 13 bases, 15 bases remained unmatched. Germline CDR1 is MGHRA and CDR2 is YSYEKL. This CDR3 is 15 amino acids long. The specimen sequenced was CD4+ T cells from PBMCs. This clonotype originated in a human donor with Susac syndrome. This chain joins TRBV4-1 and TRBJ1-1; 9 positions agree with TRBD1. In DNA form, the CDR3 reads TGCGCCAGCAGCCAGTCCGGGACTCCGGGACAGGGATTTTTCTTT. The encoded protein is CASSQSGTPGQGFFF.